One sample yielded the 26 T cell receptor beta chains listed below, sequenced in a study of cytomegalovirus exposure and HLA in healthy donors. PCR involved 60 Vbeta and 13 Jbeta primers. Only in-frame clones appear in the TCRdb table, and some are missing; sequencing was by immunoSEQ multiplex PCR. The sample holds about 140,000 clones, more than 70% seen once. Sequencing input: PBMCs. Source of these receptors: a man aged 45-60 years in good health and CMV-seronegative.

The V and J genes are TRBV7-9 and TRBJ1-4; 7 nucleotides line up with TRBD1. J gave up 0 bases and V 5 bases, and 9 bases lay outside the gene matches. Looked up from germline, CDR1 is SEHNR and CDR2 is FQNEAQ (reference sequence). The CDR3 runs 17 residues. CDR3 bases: TGTGCCAGCAGCGCCGGGACAGACCCTGCAACTAATGAAAAACTGTTTTTT. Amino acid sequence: CASSAGTDPATNEKLFF.

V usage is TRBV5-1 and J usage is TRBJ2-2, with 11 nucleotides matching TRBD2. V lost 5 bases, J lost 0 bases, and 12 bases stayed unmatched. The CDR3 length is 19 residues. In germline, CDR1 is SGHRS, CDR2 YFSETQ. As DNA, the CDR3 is TGCGCCAGCAGAACGGGCACTAGCGGGGGCCTCTCGAACACCGGGGAGCTGTTTTTT. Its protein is CASRTGTSGGLSNTGELFF.

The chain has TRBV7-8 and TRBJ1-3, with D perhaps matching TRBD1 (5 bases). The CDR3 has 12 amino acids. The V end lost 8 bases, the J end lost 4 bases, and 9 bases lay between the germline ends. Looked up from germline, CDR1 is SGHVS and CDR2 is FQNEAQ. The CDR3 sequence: CASSGGGNTIYF. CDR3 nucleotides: TGTGCCAGCTCCGGGGGAGGAAACACCATATATTTT.

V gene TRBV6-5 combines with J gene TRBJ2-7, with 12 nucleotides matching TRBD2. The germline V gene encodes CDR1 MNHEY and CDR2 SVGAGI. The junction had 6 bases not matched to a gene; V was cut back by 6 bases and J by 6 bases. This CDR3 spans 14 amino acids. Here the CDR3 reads CASRKLAGGSEQYF. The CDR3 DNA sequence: TGTGCCAGCAGAAAACTAGCGGGAGGTTCCGAGCAGTACTTC.

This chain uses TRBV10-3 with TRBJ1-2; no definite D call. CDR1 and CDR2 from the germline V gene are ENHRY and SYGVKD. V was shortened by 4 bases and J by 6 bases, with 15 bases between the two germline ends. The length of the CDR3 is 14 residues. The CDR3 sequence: CAISGQVRNHGYTF. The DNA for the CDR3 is TGTGCCATCAGTGGGCAGGTCCGAAACCATGGCTACACCTTC.

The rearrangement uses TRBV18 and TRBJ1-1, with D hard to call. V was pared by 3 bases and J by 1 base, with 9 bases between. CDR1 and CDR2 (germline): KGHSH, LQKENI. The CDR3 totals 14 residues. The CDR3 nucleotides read TGTGCCAGCTCACCGTTAGGAGAGAACACTGAAGCTTTCTTT. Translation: CASSPLGENTEAFF.

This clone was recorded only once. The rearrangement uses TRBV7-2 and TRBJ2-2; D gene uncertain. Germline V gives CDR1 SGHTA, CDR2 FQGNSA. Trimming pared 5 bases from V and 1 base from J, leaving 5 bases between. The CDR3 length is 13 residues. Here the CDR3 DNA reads TGTGCCAGCAGCCCTCTGAACACCGGGGAGCTGTTTTTT. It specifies CASSPLNTGELFF.

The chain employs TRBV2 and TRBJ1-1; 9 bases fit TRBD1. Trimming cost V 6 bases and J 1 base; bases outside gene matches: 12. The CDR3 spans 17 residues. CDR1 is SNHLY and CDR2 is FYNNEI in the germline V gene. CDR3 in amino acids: CASRRGQGSAGNTEAFF. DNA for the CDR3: TGTGCCAGCAGGAGGGGACAGGGATCGGCAGGGAACACTGAAGCTTTCTTT.

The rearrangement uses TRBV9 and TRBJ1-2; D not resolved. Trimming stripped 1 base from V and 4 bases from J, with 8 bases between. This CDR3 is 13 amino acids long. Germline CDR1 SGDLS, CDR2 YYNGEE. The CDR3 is CASSVTGAYGYTF. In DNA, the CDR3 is TGTGCCAGCAGCGTAACGGGAGCCTATGGCTACACCTTC.

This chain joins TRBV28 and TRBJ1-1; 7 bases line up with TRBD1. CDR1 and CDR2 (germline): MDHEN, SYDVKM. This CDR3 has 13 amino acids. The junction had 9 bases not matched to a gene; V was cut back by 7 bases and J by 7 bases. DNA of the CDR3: TGTGCCAGCACCCTCGGACAGGAAATTGAAGCTTTCTTT. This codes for CASTLGQEIEAFF.

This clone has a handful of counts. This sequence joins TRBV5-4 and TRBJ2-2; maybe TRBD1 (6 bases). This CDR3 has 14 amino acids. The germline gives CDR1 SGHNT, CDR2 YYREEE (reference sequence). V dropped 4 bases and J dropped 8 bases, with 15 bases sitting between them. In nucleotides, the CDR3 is TGTGCCAGCAGCCGGGTGGGGGCTGCGGGGGAGCTGTTTTTT. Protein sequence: CASSRVGAAGELFF.

CDR3 amino acids: CASRVEAGELFF. CDR3 sequence (DNA): TGTGCCAGCAGGGTAGAGGCCGGGGAGCTGTTTTTT. V usage is TRBV2 and J usage is TRBJ2-2, with D hard to call. The germline V gene encodes CDR1 SNHLY and CDR2 FYNNEI. V was trimmed by 6 bases and J by 6 bases, leaving 8 bases between them. The CDR3 covers 12 residues.

The CDR3: CASSRGGVDGYTF. CDR3 coding DNA: TGTGCCAGCAGTAGAGGGGGGGTCGATGGCTACACCTTC. The chain carries TRBV9 and TRBJ1-2, with a possible D match to TRBD1 (6 bases). Trimming left V 5 bases short and J 6 bases short, with 14 bases between. This CDR3 is built from 13 residues. CDR1 and CDR2 (germline): SGDLS, YYNGEE.

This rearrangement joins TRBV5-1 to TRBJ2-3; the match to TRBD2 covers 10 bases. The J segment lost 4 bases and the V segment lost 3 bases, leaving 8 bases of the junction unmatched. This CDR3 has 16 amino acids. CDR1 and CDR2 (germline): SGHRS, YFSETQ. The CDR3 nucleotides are TGCGCCAGCAGCTCCCTTGCTAGCGGGAGCGCAGATACGCAGTATTTT. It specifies CASSSLASGSADTQYF.

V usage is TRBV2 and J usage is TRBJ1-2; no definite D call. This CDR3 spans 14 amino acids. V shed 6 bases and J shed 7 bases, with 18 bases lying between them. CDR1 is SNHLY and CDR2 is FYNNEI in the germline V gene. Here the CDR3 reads CASSSFGSPGGYTF. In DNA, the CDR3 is TGTGCCAGCAGCTCCTTCGGTAGCCCGGGTGGCTACACCTTC.

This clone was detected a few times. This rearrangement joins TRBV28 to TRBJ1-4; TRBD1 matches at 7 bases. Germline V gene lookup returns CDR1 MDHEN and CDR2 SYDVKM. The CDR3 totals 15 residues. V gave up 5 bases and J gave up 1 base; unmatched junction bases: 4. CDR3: CASSDQGVTNEKLFF. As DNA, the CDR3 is TGTGCCAGCAGTGACCAGGGGGTAACTAATGAAAAACTGTTTTTT. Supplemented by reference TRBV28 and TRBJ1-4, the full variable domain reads DVKVTQSSRYLVKRTGEKVFLECVQDMDHENMFWYRQDPGLGLRLIYFSYDVKMKEKGDIPEGYSVSREKKERFSLILESASTNQTSMYLCASSDQGVTNEKLFFGSGTQLSVL.

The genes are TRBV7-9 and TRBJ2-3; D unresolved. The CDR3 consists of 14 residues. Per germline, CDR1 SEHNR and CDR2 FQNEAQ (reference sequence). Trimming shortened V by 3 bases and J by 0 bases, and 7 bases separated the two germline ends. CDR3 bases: TGTGCCAGCAGCTTGCGGTCTAGCACAGATACGCAGTATTTT. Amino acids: CASSLRSSTDTQYF.

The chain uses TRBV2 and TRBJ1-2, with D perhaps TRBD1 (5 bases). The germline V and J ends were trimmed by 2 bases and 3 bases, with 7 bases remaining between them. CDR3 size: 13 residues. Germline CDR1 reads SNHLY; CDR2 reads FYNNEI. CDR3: CASSEIGDYGYTF. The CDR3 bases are TGTGCCAGCAGTGAAATAGGGGACTATGGCTACACCTTC.

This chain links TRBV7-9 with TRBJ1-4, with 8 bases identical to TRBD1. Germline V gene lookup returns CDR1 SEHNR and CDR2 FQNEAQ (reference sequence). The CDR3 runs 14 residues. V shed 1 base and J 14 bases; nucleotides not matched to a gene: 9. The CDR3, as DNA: TGTGCCAGCAGCTTAGACGGGCAGGGGGCAAGTCTGTTTTTT. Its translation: CASSLDGQGASLFF.

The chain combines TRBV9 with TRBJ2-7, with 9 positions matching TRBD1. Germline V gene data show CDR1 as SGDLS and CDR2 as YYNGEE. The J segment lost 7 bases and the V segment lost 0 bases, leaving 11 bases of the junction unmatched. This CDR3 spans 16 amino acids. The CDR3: CASSVDAWGQGLEQYF. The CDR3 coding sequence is TGTGCCAGCAGCGTAGACGCGTGGGGACAGGGCCTGGAGCAGTACTTC.

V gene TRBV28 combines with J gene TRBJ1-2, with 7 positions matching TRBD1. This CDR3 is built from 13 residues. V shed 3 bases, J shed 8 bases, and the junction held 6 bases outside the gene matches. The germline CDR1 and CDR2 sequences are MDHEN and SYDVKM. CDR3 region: CASSFHQGGGYTF. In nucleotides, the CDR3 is TGTGCCAGCAGTTTTCACCAAGGGGGCGGCTACACCTTC.

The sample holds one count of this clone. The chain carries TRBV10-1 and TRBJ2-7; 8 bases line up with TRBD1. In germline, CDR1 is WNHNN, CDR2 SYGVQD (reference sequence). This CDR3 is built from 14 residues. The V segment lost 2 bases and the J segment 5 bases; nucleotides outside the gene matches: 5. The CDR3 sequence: CASSEQGAQDEQYF. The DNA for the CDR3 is TGCGCCAGCAGTGAGCAGGGGGCGCAGGACGAGCAGTACTTC.

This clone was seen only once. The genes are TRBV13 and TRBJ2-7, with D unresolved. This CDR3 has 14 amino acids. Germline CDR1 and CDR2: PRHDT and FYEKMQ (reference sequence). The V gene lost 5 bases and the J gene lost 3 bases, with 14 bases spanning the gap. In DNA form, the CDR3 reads TGTGCCAGCAGCCGACAAAACTCCGTCTACGAGCAGTACTTC. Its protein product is CASSRQNSVYEQYF.

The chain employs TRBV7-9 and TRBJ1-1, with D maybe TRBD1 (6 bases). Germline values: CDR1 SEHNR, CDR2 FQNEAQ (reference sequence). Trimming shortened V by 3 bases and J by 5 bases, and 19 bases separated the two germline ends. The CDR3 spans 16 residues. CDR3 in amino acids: CASSFPSQGGGTEAFF. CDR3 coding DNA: TGTGCCAGCAGCTTCCCCTCTCAGGGAGGGGGGACTGAAGCTTTCTTT.

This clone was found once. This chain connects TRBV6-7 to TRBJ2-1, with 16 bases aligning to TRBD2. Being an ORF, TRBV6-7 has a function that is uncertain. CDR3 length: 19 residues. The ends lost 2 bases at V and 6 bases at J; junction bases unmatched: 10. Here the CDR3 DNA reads TGTGCCAGCAGTTACGGAGGGACTAGCGGGAGGGCCCTCTGCAATGAGCAGTTCTTC. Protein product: CASSYGGTSGRALCNEQFF.

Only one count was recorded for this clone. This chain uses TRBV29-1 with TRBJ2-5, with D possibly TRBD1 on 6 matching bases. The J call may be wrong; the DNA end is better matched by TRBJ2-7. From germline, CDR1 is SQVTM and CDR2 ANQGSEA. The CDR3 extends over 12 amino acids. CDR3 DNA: TGCAGCGCCAGACAGGACTCCTACGAGCAGTACTTC. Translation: CSARQDSYEQYF.